The subject of this entry is one T cell receptor beta chain. Study processing details: Estimates of nucleated cell counts were drawn from the amplification of reference gene primers. Generated by immunoSEQ multiplex PCR, the TCRdb table keeps only in-frame clones and is missing some. V and J calls and clone size are given by that table; D and trimming were obtained from the DNA. The sample shows about 42,000 clones, 90% of them seen only once. This entry belongs to a study of blood T cell repertoires in COVID-19. At the level of the study: The United States, Italy and Spain provided the acute and convalescent COVID-19 samples. T cells, B-cell-depleted T cells, or PBMCs provided the cDNA or gDNA that served as material.

The V gene lost 3 bases and the J gene lost 2 bases, with 8 bases spanning the gap. Germline lookup yields CDR1 MNHEY and CDR2 SMNVEV (reference sequence). CDR3 length: 13 residues. The sequence was obtained from a man aged 70-80 years with active COVID-19. The V and J genes are TRBV27 and TRBJ2-7; perhaps TRBD2 as D (6 bases). The material sequenced was peripheral blood. This chain's CDR3 is CASSFSGPYEQYF. The CDR3 DNA sequence: TGTGCCAGCAGTTTTAGCGGACCCTACGAGCAGTACTTC.